Shown below are 5 T cell receptor beta chains from a single sample sequenced in a study of cytomegalovirus exposure and HLA in healthy donors. The PCR was carried out with 60 Vbeta primers and 13 Jbeta primers. TCRdb keeps only in-frame clones here, not all; method: immunoSEQ multiplex PCR. This table holds 30,000 to 35,000 clones. The source material was PBMCs. The source of these receptors is a woman between 40 and 50 years old in good health and CMV-seropositive.

V is TRBV6-1 and J is TRBJ2-7; 11 positions match TRBD2. Germline V gene sequence: CDR1 MNHNS, CDR2 SASEGT. The CDR3 runs to 15 residues. V trimming: 5 bases; J trimming: 4 bases; junction bases outside the gene matches: 7. CDR3 DNA: TGTGCCAGCAGTTCGATCGGGACTAGCGGTTACGAGCAGTACTTC. It encodes CASSSIGTSGYEQYF.

The chain combines TRBV5-4 with TRBJ2-5, with D possibly matching TRBD2 (5 bases). The CDR3 loop spans 14 amino acids. V lost 7 bases, J lost 5 bases, and 18 bases lay in between. From germline, CDR1 is SGHNT and CDR2 YYREEE (reference sequence). CDR3 nucleotides: TGTGCCAGCTCCTTGGTCGAGGGAGTGGAGACCCAGTACTTC. This codes for CASSLVEGVETQYF.

The rearrangement links TRBV19 to TRBJ1-1; D is unresolved. This CDR3 is built from 14 residues. Germline V gene lookup returns CDR1 LNHDA and CDR2 SQIVND (reference sequence). V dropped 1 base and J dropped 0 bases, with 6 bases sitting between them. CDR3 loop: CASSIGVLNTEAFF. The DNA for the CDR3 is TGTGCCAGTAGTATAGGAGTCTTGAACACTGAAGCTTTCTTT.

The chain has TRBV5-6 and TRBJ1-4, with D maybe TRBD1 (5 bases). V shed 7 bases and J shed 6 bases, with 16 bases lying between them. From germline, CDR1 is SGHDT and CDR2 YYEEEE. The CDR3 extends over 14 amino acids. Here the CDR3 DNA reads TGTGCCAGCGCGTGGGGTCTAGGGGATGAAAAACTGTTTTTT. Translated, it gives CASAWGLGDEKLFF. The full variable domain, its missing parts supplied by reference TRBV5-6 and TRBJ1-4, is DAGVTQSPTHLIKTRGQQVTLRCSPKSGHDTVSWYQQALGQGPQFIFQYYEEEERQRGNFPDRFSGHQFPNYSSELNVNALLLGDSALYLCASAWGLGDEKLFFGSGTQLSVL.

This chain uses TRBV6-5 with TRBJ1-1; 8 bases fit TRBD1. The germline CDR1 and CDR2 sequences are MNHEY and SVGAGI. The CDR3 runs 14 residues. V lost 2 bases, J lost 4 bases, and 3 bases stayed unmatched. The CDR3 loop reads CASSYATGGTEAFF. The CDR3 bases are TGTGCCAGCAGTTACGCTACAGGGGGCACTGAAGCTTTCTTT.